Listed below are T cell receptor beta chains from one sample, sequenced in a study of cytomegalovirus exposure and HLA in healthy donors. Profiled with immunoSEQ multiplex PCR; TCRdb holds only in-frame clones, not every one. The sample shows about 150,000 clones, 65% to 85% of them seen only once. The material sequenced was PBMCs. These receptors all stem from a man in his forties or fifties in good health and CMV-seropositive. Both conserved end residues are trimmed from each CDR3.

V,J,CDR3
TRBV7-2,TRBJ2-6,ASTDRLSSGANVLT
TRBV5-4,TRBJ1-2,ASSLGGDNYGYT
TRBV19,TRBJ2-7,ASGGQVSYEQY
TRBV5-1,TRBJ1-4,ASSLVGSNEKLF
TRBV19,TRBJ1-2,ASSLVQSAGYGYT
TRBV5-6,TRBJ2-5,ASSLRGPRETQY
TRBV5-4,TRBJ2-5,ASSLREGRETQY
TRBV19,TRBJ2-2,ASSIGTGGWGTGELF
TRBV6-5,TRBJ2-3,ASRSTLDTQY
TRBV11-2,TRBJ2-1,ASSLVTGKDEQF
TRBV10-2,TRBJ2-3,ATQPASLDTQY
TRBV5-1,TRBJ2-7,ASSLEAGPYYEQY
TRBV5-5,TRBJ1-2,ASSATSAHGYT
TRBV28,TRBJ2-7,ASSLSRGGTRNEQY
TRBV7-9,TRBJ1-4,ASSPRTGGADEKLF
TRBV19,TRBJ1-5,ASSPSFDRGGFSSNQPQH
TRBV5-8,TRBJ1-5,ASSPPFQPQH
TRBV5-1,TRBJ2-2,ASSLYGQATGELF
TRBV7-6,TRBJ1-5,ASSLRSEGQPQH
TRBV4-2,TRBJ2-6,ASSQEPQGLDGANVLT
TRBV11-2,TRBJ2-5,ASSFQAGGPLRETQY
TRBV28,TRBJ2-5,ASSIGTGAQETQY
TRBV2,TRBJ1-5,ASSGTGLRGPQH
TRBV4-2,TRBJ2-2,ASTTQGEGLAGGGELF
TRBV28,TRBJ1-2,ASSLTGGSLYGYT
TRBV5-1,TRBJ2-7,ASSLNPSGRTYEQY
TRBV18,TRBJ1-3,ASLTGAHSGNTIY
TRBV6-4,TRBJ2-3,ASRKLAGGTDTQY
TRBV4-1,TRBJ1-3,ASSPEGRRGNTIY
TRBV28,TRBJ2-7,ASSTPSKLAGAYEQY
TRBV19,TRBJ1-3,ASSPRDSGTGNTIY
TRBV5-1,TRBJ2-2,ASSLAVAGGAGELF
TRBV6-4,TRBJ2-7,ASSDGTGGYEQY
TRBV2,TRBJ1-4,ASSSGTEKLF
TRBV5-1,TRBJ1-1,ASSADRNTEAF
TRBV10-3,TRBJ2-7,AISEAGLAKPSHQQY
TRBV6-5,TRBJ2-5,ASSRGAGEETQY
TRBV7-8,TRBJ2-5,ASSPLAGYPTETQY
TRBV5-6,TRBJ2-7,ASSYLQGSEQY
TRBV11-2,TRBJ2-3,ASSPYSGRDVDTQY
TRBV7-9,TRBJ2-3,ASSWYRGTDTQY
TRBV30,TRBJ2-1,AWSVRGTSREQF